This TCR beta chain was found in a study of blood T cell repertoires in COVID-19. Study context: Sources were T cells, B-cell-depleted T cells, or PBMCs; the material itself was cDNA or gDNA.

Using immunoSEQ multiplex PCR, the repertoire was profiled, and TCRdb retains in-frame clones only, with some absent. The table shows about 180,000 clones, with 70% to 80% occurring only once. Trimming pared 4 bases from V and 4 bases from J, leaving 13 bases between. Germline CDR1 is MNHEY and CDR2 is SMNVEV (reference sequence). The CDR3 covers 14 residues. The sequencing input was PBMCs or T cells enriched from blood (not recorded which). The rearrangement uses TRBV27 and TRBJ1-2, with D possibly matching TRBD1 (5 bases). The TCR was taken from a man aged 55 to 70 who had been exposed to COVID-19. CDR3 sequence reads: CASSSNRYSYGYTF. Written as DNA, the CDR3 is TGTGCCAGCAGTTCGAACAGGTATTCCTATGGCTACACCTTC.